The rows below give T cell receptor beta chains drawn from one sample of a study of T cell repertoires in cytomegalovirus infection. TCRdb reprocessed the reads via MiXCR and lists one record per CDR3 protein. This sample has tens of thousands of distinct CDR3 sequences, with under 4.5% found just once. The sample comprised PBMCs. These receptors all stem from a human donor in good health (CMV status not recorded). Some clones in this sample may be carry-over from other donors' samples. Each CDR3 is given with its conserved first and last residue. The D gene is left open where the match is weak. A clone size is listed for some rows: how often the clone was seen (once, few, many), or a class if it is expanded.

j_call v_call d_call clone_size cdr3_nt cdr3_aa
TRBJ1-6 TRBV7-2 . many TGTGCCAGCAGCACGCGTAATGATTCACCCCTCCACTTT CASSTRNDSPLHF
TRBJ2-1 TRBV6-2/TRBV6-3 . many TGTGCCAGCAGTACGACCAGTAGCCGTGAGCAGTTCTTC CASSTTSSREQFF
TRBJ2-5 TRBV7-2 . many TGTGCCAGCAGTTGGGTCGGGGGAGAGACCCAGTACTTC CASSWVGGETQYF
TRBJ1-5 TRBV7-2 . few TGTGCCAGCAGCCCAGAGGGGGGAAGTCATCAGCCCCAGCATTTT CASSPEGGSHQPQHF
TRBJ1-1 TRBV7-2 . many TGTGCCAGCAGCAACGAGCGAGCTTTCTTT CASSNERAFF
TRBJ2-6 TRBV11-2 TRBD2 medium-sized TGTGCCAGCAGCTCCTGGACTAGAGGGACGGGAGGGGCCAACGTCCTGACTTTC CASSSWTRGTGGANVLTF
TRBJ2-7 TRBV7-2 . . TGTGCCAGCAGCTTAGATTCCGCTGACTACGAGCAGTACTTC CASSLDSADYEQYF
TRBJ2-2 TRBV7-9 . many TGTGCCAGCAGCTTAGTGGGGCAACAGGAGCTGTTTTTT CASSLVGQQELFF
TRBJ1-1 TRBV7-2 TRBD1 many TGTGCCAGCAGCTTCGGACAGGGGGCGATGTACACTGAAGCTTTCTTT CASSFGQGAMYTEAFF
TRBJ2-3 TRBV12-3/TRBV12-4 . few TGTGCCAGCAGTCTCGGGCTTCCAGATACGCAGTATTTT CASSLGLPDTQYF
TRBJ2-2 TRBV7-6 TRBD2 many TGTGCCAGCAGCCCCCCTCTAGCGGGACCCGCCACCCGGGAGCTGTTTTTT CASSPPLAGPATRELFF
TRBJ1-1 TRBV7-2 . many TGTGCCAGCAGCTACCCGGGATCCGAAGCTTTCTTT CASSYPGSEAFF
TRBJ1-6 TRBV27 . many TGTGCCAGCAGTCCCCGAGAGAATTCACCCCTCCACTTT CASSPRENSPLHF
TRBJ2-4 TRBV7-2 . many TGTGCCAGCGCCCGGACCTGGGGCAAAAACATTCAGTACTTC CASARTWGKNIQYF
TRBJ1-1 TRBV7-6 . many TGTGCCAGCAGCTTAAGGCAGGGGTATGAAGCTTTCTTT CASSLRQGYEAFF
TRBJ1-4 TRBV7-2 . many TGTGCCAGCAGCTTAAGGGGACCCCCGGACTGGGAAAAACTGTTTTTT CASSLRGPPDWEKLFF
TRBJ2-3 TRBV7-2 TRBD2 many TGTGCCAGCAGCCCTAGCGGGGGGGCGGGCACAGATACGCAGTATTTT CASSPSGGAGTDTQYF
TRBJ2-1 TRBV7-2 TRBD2 many TGTGCCAGCAGCTTAGAAGGGACTAGCGGGAGATACTACAATGAGCAGTTCTTC CASSLEGTSGRYYNEQFF
TRBJ1-5 TRBV28 . many TGTGCCAGCACCCGATCCAGGGGCCCCAATCAGCCCCAGCATTTT CASTRSRGPNQPQHF
TRBJ2-5 TRBV2 . many TGTGCCAGCACCCTCTCAGAGTACCAAGAGACCCAGTACTTC CASTLSEYQETQYF
TRBJ2-1 TRBV7-2 TRBD2 many TGTGCCAGCAGCTTCACTAGCGGGGGGAGTCATGAGCAGTTCTTC CASSFTSGGSHEQFF
TRBJ1-4 TRBV7-9 . many TGTGCCAGCAGCTTAATGGGCGGTGCTGAAAAACTGTTTTTT CASSLMGGAEKLFF
TRBJ1-2 TRBV7-2 . many TGTGCCAGCAGCCCGGACTCTAGTTCCTATGGCTACACCTTC CASSPDSSSYGYTF
TRBJ1-2 TRBV12-3/TRBV12-4 . many TGTGCCAGCAGTTTCGTAGACTCCTATGGCTACACCTTC CASSFVDSYGYTF
TRBJ2-3 TRBV15 . few TGTGCCACCTTGAGGGGGGCGGGAAGCACAGATACGCAGTATTTT CATLRGAGSTDTQYF
TRBJ2-1 TRBV7-2 TRBD1 . TGTGCCAGCAGCTTAGGGGGACAGGTCAATGAGCAGTTCTTC CASSLGGQVNEQFF
TRBJ2-3 TRBV20-1 TRBD1 many TGCAGTGCTAGAGATCAGTGGGGACAGGGGGTTACAGATACGCAGTATTTT CSARDQWGQGVTDTQYF
TRBJ1-1 TRBV7-2 . many TGTGCCAGCAGCTTACGGGCGAACACTGAAGCTTTCTTT CASSLRANTEAFF
TRBJ2-1 TRBV7-6 . many TGTGCCAGCACTTCAGCTTTCAGGACTTACAATGAGCAGTTCTTC CASTSAFRTYNEQFF
TRBJ2-1 TRBV28 TRBD2 many TGTGCCAGCAGTTTAGGACTAGCGGGCTCCTACAATGAGCAGTTCTTC CASSLGLAGSYNEQFF
TRBJ2-7 TRBV7-8 TRBD2 many TGTGCCAGCAGCCGGGCCGGGGTGGGACTAGCGGGAGTTGAAAGCGAGCAGTACTTC CASSRAGVGLAGVESEQYF
TRBJ1-3 TRBV7-2 . many TGTGCCAGCAGCCGCTATTGGAGCTCTGGAAACACCATATATTTT CASSRYWSSGNTIYF
TRBJ2-3 TRBV6-5 . many TGTGCCAGCAGCTCAGATCTATTCCCAGTAGGTACGCAGTATTTT CASSSDLFPVGTQYF
TRBJ1-1 TRBV7-2 . many TGTGCCAGCAGCTTAGATAAGGGGTTGTTTACTGAAGCTTTCTTT CASSLDKGLFTEAFF
TRBJ2-1 TRBV7-2 . . TGTGCCAGCAGCTTACCCCCCACCCCTAAGCAGTTCTTC CASSLPPTPKQFF
TRBJ2-5 TRBV7-2 . many TGTGCCAGCAGAAGGACAGCCCAAGAGACCCAGTACTTC CASRRTAQETQYF
TRBJ1-2 TRBV29-1 TRBD1 many TGCAGCGTTGGGAGGGACAGGGTAGATGGCTACACCTTC CSVGRDRVDGYTF
TRBJ2-7 TRBV10-3 TRBD1 many TGTGCCGTCCGGGACAGCCCCCTCTCCTACGAGCAGTACTTC CAVRDSPLSYEQYF
TRBJ2-7 TRBV15 . many TGTGCCACCAGCAGAGAGGTCGGCGAGCAGTACTTC CATSREVGEQYF
TRBJ2-1 TRBV7-2 . many TGTGCCAGCAGTTGGGCCCCACCCAATGAGCAGTTCTTC CASSWAPPNEQFF
TRBJ2-7 TRBV27 . few TGTGCCAGCAGTTTATTAGGTGTGAGGGGCGGCGAGCAGTACTTC CASSLLGVRGGEQYF
TRBJ2-1 TRBV7-2 . many TGTGCCAGCAGTTCCGGGGGCGGGAGCTCCTACAATGAGCAGTTCTTC CASSSGGGSSYNEQFF
TRBJ2-7 TRBV7-2 . many TGTGCCAGCAGCTGGGAGCAGGTCGCCCACGAGCAGTACTTC CASSWEQVAHEQYF
TRBJ2-3 TRBV19 TRBD1 many TGTGCCAGTAGTAGTCTGGGGACAGAAGATACGCAGTATTTT CASSSLGTEDTQYF
TRBJ1-3 TRBV7-9 . many TGTGCCAGCAGCCCCTCGGGCCCCCGCTCTGGAAACACCATATATTTT CASSPSGPRSGNTIYF
TRBJ2-1 TRBV7-3 . many TGTGCCAGCAGCTTAAATCCTATCTACAATGAGCAGTTCTTC CASSLNPIYNEQFF
TRBJ2-7 TRBV7-8 TRBD2 many TGTGCCAGCAGCCCAAGGGAGGGGTTTACCTACGAGCAGTACTTC CASSPREGFTYEQYF
TRBJ2-7 TRBV28 TRBD2 many TGTGCCAGCAGTGGGGCGGGGGGGAGGCGGGAGCAGTACTTC CASSGAGGRREQYF
TRBJ1-1 TRBV25-1 . many TGTGCCAGCAGTGAATTGGGAGTGAGGGGCGGTGGAGCTTTCTTT CASSELGVRGGGAFF
TRBJ2-5 TRBV7-2 TRBD1 many TGTGCCAGCAGCTGGGGACAGGCGACCCAGTACTTC CASSWGQATQYF
TRBJ1-2 TRBV7-2 TRBD1 many TGTGCCAGCAGCTTGCCGGGACAGCAAACTCTATATGGCTACACCTTC CASSLPGQQTLYGYTF
TRBJ2-7 TRBV27 . many TGTGTCGTAAGGAAAAGCCCCTACGAGCAGTACTTC CVVRKSPYEQYF
TRBJ1-1 TRBV11-2 TRBD1 many TGTGCCAGCATCGATACACAGGGGTTAGGCACTGAAGCTTTCTTT CASIDTQGLGTEAFF
TRBJ2-4 TRBV5-1 TRBD1 many TGCGCCAGCAGCTTCACAGGGGAAAACATTCAGTACTTC CASSFTGENIQYF